This T cell receptor (beta chain) was sequenced during a study of blood T cell repertoires in COVID-19. Across the whole study: In each case, the material was cDNA or gDNA derived from T cells, B-cell-depleted T cells, or PBMCs.

This CDR3 has 15 residues. V was clipped by 6 bases and J by 1 base; unmatched bases: 5. Germline assignment: CDR1 MDHEN and CDR2 SYDVKM. Here immunoSEQ multiplex PCR was the method, and the copy in TCRdb shows in-frame clones only, minus some. The table includes roughly 75,000 clones, about 82% detected once. The sequenced material came from peripheral blood. The receptor comes from a middle-aged man with COVID-19, enrolled during active disease. The rearrangement uses TRBV28 and TRBJ1-5, with TRBD1 matching 8 bases. The CDR3 DNA sequence: TGTGCCAGCAGAGCAGGGGGCCGAAGCAATCAGCCCCAGCATTTT. It translates to CASRAGGRSNQPQHF.